The text below deals with one T cell receptor (beta chain). Its antigen is not identified. The junction differs from germline at one of its ends, possibly a read error. The sample comes from a study of regulatory T cells in long-lasting Graves disease. Time point here: persistent/refractory GD, antithyroid drugs over 5 years with positive TRAb. Generation of the TCR library employed RNA extracted from PBMCs. Each patient gave around 9.7 milliliters of EDTA-anticoagulated peripheral blood. The CDR3 runs 14 residues. The germline CDR1 and CDR2 sequences are SSHAT and FNYEAQ (reference sequence). Broader study findings: Study of thyroid tissue was not done, with only peripheral blood studied. Persistent patients shared more public clonotypes (approximately 2,500) than new patients (approximately 1,000). Accuracy was perhaps lowered by the small sample size.

Building the TCR beta libraries relied on iRepertoire HTBI primers, and CDR3 regions underwent Arm-PCR. TCRdb ran MiXCR on the multiplex PCR reads and lists one entry per CDR3 protein. The sample lists around 450,000 distinct CDR3 sequences; around a fifth were seen once. This clonotype originated in a female donor with Graves disease. The chain combines TRBV7-7 with TRBJ1-2; D uncertain. The sample was peripheral blood mononuclear cells (PBMCs), taken when the disease was refractory, from a patient treated with antithyroid drugs. CDR3 sequence reads: CASSLSSANYGYTF. DNA of the CDR3: TGTGCTAGCAGCTTATCCAGTGCTAACTATGGCTACACCTTC.